Listed below are T cell receptor beta chains from one sample, sequenced in a study of T cells in Graves' hyperthyroidism and ophthalmopathy. Using its own MiXCR run on the multiplex PCR reads, TCRdb lists one record per CDR3 protein. The sample has approximately 600,000 distinct CDR3 sequences; 15% to 20% are singletons. What was sequenced was blood. These receptors were obtained from a woman aged 25 to 45 with Graves' hyperthyroidism. The conserved cysteine and the conserved F or W are not part of the CDR3 here. The size field is filled for only some rows; it gives once, few, many or a size class.

v_gene: TRBV20-1; len: 13; abundance: .; CDR3aa: SASEVKFSYNEQF
v_gene: TRBV4-1; len: 11; abundance: .; CDR3aa: ASSQERFYEQY
v_gene: TRBV7-9; len: 9; abundance: many; CDR3aa: ASSSGGEQY
v_gene: TRBV6-2/TRBV6-3; len: 9; abundance: many; CDR3aa: ASGRMGELF
v_gene: TRBV7-2; len: 14; abundance: many; CDR3aa: ASSLQAGGPVGELF
v_gene: TRBV5-1; len: 13; abundance: many; CDR3aa: ASSLAAGGTDTQY
v_gene: TRBV12-3/TRBV12-4; len: 13; abundance: .; CDR3aa: ASSLALSRNTEAF
v_gene: TRBV12-3/TRBV12-4; len: 11; abundance: many; CDR3aa: ASSLVVQETQY
v_gene: TRBV6-1; len: 14; abundance: .; CDR3aa: ASIQTPGQKNTEAF
v_gene: TRBV29-1; len: 9; abundance: .; CDR3aa: SVDYFTEAF
v_gene: TRBV28; len: 10; abundance: many; CDR3aa: ASSLYPAEAF
v_gene: TRBV28; len: 13; abundance: many; CDR3aa: ASRRGQGGSYEQY
v_gene: TRBV19; len: 16; abundance: .; CDR3aa: ASSIDLGVGLIYNEQF